The source of this T cell receptor beta chain is a study of blood T cell repertoires in COVID-19. Across the whole study: COVID-19 samples from acute and convalescent phases originated in the United States, Italy and Spain.

The CDR3 loop spans 15 amino acids. The germline V and J ends were trimmed by 4 bases and 5 bases, with 14 bases remaining between them. Germline values: CDR1 KGHSH, CDR2 LQKENI. Original methodology: Researchers report that nucleated cell counts were estimated from reference gene primer amplification. The protocol was immunoSEQ multiplex PCR, while the TCRdb copy is restricted to in-frame clones and leaves out a portion. Clone size and the V and J calls come from that table; the DNA yielded D and trimming. The sample includes some 120,000 clones, 75% to 90% of them seen just once. This TCR was sampled from a man between 65 and 85 years old with acute or convalescent COVID-19. The rearrangement joins TRBV18 to TRBJ2-2; D ambiguous. Sequencing was done on a sample of peripheral blood. For the CDR3, the DNA is TGTGCCAGCTCACTGTCGGAGAAAAAAACCGGGGAGCTGTTTTTT. Residues: CASSLSEKKTGELFF.